These T cell receptor beta chains were read from a single sample in a study of T cells in Graves' hyperthyroidism and ophthalmopathy. Using its own MiXCR run on the multiplex PCR reads, TCRdb lists one record per CDR3 protein. The data hold approximately 590,000 distinct CDR3 sequences, with 40% to 55% observed a single time. Source material: peripheral blood or thyroid tissue (not recorded which). The origin of the receptors is a woman under 30 with Graves' hyperthyroidism. The CDR3 runs from the conserved cysteine through the conserved F or W. D genes are given only for firm matches. The size field is filled for only some rows; it gives once, few, many or a size class.

- | TRBJ2-7 | many | TRBV25-1 | CASLYEQYF | TGTGCCAGCCTTTACGAGCAGTACTTC
- | TRBJ1-4 | - | TRBV12-3/TRBV12-4 | CASSLQDVGSEKLFF | TGTGCCAGCAGTTTACAGGACGTGGGTAGTGAAAAACTGTTTTTT
TRBD1 | TRBJ1-6 | many | TRBV2 | CASRSTGGEHNSPLHF | TGTGCCAGCAGATCGACAGGGGGAGAGCATAATTCACCCCTCCACTTT
- | TRBJ2-5 | few | TRBV20-1 | CSASGTRETQYF | TGCAGTGCTTCCGGGACACGGGAGACCCAGTACTTC
- | TRBJ2-7 | - | TRBV20-1 | CSASPLADFSYEQYF | TGCAGTGCTAGTCCTCTAGCAGACTTCTCCTACGAGCAGTACTTC
- | TRBJ1-6 | - | TRBV10-3 | CAITSNNSPLHF | TGTGCCATCACTTCAAATAATTCACCCCTCCACTTT
- | TRBJ2-7 | - | TRBV12-3/TRBV12-4 | CASSFSGTSYEQYF | TGTGCCAGCAGTTTTTCCGGGACTTCCTACGAGCAGTACTTC
- | TRBJ1-1 | - | TRBV20-1 | CSASESNTEAFF | TGCAGTGCTAGCGAGTCGAACACTGAAGCTTTCTTT
TRBD2 | TRBJ2-5 | - | TRBV15 | CATSAGDVKTQYF | TGTGCCACCAGTGCGGGAGATGTAAAGACCCAGTACTTC
TRBD1 | TRBJ2-5 | - | TRBV7-9 | CASSLTPPNTGVSETQYF | TGTGCCAGCAGCTTAACCCCCCCAAACACAGGGGTGTCAGAGACCCAGTACTTC
- | TRBJ2-7 | - | TRBV5-1 | CASSLSANYEQYF | TGCGCCAGCAGCTTGTCAGCGAACTACGAGCAGTACTTC
- | TRBJ1-6 | few | TRBV7-2 | CASSLIVDGGLTSPLHF | TGTGCCAGCAGCTTAATTGTGGACGGCGGGCTTACTTCACCCCTCCACTTT
- | TRBJ1-4 | - | TRBV25-1 | CATGLAAGEKLFF | TGTGCCACTGGGCTGGCCGCCGGAGAAAAACTGTTTTTT
- | TRBJ1-2 | - | TRBV2 | CASRETWGKGDGYTF | TGTGCCAGCAGGGAGACCTGGGGAAAAGGTGATGGCTACACCTTC
TRBD1 | TRBJ2-2 | many | TRBV15 | CATSLRDRGVGELFF | TGTGCCACCAGCCTCCGGGACAGGGGTGTCGGGGAGCTGTTTTTT
- | TRBJ1-5 | many | TRBV15 | CATSRGRDRSNQPQHF | TGTGCCACCAGCAGGGGGCGAGACCGAAGCAATCAGCCCCAGCATTTT
- | TRBJ1-1 | - | TRBV7-9 | CASSLVEVLNTEAFF | TGTGCCAGCAGCTTAGTAGAGGTCTTGAACACTGAAGCTTTCTTT
TRBD1 | TRBJ1-1 | - | TRBV10-3 | CVISGQTAEAFF | TGTGTCATCTCGGGACAGACGGCTGAAGCCTTCTTT
- | TRBJ2-7 | - | TRBV10-3 | CAISEGAGKRYEQYF | TGTGCCATCAGTGAGGGGGCAGGGAAGCGATACGAGCAGTACTTC
- | TRBJ2-7 | few | TRBV7-2 | CASMTRRNPYEQYF | TGTGCCAGTATGACGAGGCGGAACCCCTACGAGCAGTACTTC
- | TRBJ2-7 | - | TRBV9 | CASSLRPPLQGNKYF | TGTGCCAGCAGCTTAAGGCCCCCCCTGCAGGGGAACAAGTACTTC
- | TRBJ2-5 | few | TRBV2 | CASSEASESLEETQYF | TGTGCCAGCAGTGAAGCGTCGGAATCCCTAGAGGAGACCCAGTACTTC
TRBD1 | TRBJ2-3 | - | TRBV10-3 | CAISPQGATSTDTQYF | TGTGCCATCAGTCCTCAGGGGGCTACTAGCACAGATACGCAGTATTTT
- | TRBJ2-5 | many | TRBV2 | CASSEGQKETQYF | TGTGCCAGCAGTGAAGGGCAGAAAGAGACCCAGTACTTC
TRBD2 | TRBJ2-2 | - | TRBV7-2 | CASTGRGLAVNTGELFF | TGTGCCAGCACCGGACGGGGACTAGCGGTGAACACCGGGGAGCTGTTTTTT
- | TRBJ2-7 | few | TRBV7-6 | CASSLGRGLRTYEQYF | TGTGCCAGCAGCTTAGGGCGGGGACTCAGGACCTACGAGCAGTACTTC
TRBD1 | TRBJ1-2 | once | TRBV9 | CASSVLTGAEGYTF | TGTGCCAGCAGCGTGCTGACAGGGGCGGAGGGCTACACCTTC
- | TRBJ2-7 | few | TRBV5-5 | CASSLAFRDESYEQYF | TGTGCCAGCAGCTTGGCCTTTAGGGACGAGTCCTACGAGCAGTACTTC
- | TRBJ1-6 | few | TRBV2 | CASSPFSGTTNSPLHF | TGTGCCAGCTCACCATTCTCCGGGACAACAAATTCACCCCTCCACTTT
TRBD2 | TRBJ2-7 | - | TRBV10-3 | CAIKGGTSGFYEQYF | TGTGCCATCAAGGGCGGGACTAGCGGGTTCTACGAGCAGTACTTC
- | TRBJ2-7 | - | TRBV20-1 | CSASPGTVAYEQYF | TGCAGTGCTAGTCCGGGTACGGTCGCCTACGAGCAGTACTTC
- | TRBJ1-3 | few | TRBV14 | CASSQDISGNTIYF | TGTGCCAGCAGCCAAGACATCTCTGGAAACACCATATATTTT
- | TRBJ2-5 | - | TRBV7-3 | CASSTHGTHAETQYF | TGTGCCAGCAGCACCCACGGGACCCATGCGGAGACCCAGTACTTC
TRBD2 | TRBJ2-7 | - | TRBV2 | CASIVTSGAYEQYF | TGTGCCAGCATCGTGACTAGCGGAGCCTACGAGCAGTACTTC
- | TRBJ2-7 | few | TRBV19 | CASSWTEDYEQYF | TGTGCCAGTAGTTGGACGGAGGACTACGAGCAGTACTTC
- | TRBJ2-7 | - | TRBV6-4 | CASSEPSGYEQYF | TGTGCCAGCAGTGAACCGAGTGGTTACGAGCAGTACTTC
- | TRBJ1-1 | few | TRBV14 | CASSQLTQARWAEAFF | TGTGCCAGCAGCCAACTCACTCAAGCGCGGTGGGCTGAAGCTTTCTTT
- | TRBJ2-1 | - | TRBV9 | CASMSGNHNEQFF | TGTGCCAGCATGAGTGGTAATCACAATGAGCAGTTCTTC
TRBD1 | TRBJ1-3 | - | TRBV10-2 | CASRGDRGNTIYF | TGCGCCAGCAGAGGGGACAGGGGGAACACCATATATTTT
- | TRBJ2-7 | - | TRBV29-1 | CSVGSASSYEQYF | TGCAGCGTGGGAAGCGCCAGCTCCTACGAGCAGTACTTC
TRBD2 | TRBJ2-7 | - | TRBV7-2 | CASSPQSGASYEQYF | TGTGCCAGCAGCCCCCAGAGCGGGGCTAGCTACGAGCAGTACTTC
TRBD1 | TRBJ1-2 | many | TRBV5-1 | CASSLAGTANYGYTF | TGCGCCAGCAGCTTGGCCGGGACAGCCAACTATGGCTACACCTTC
- | TRBJ2-7 | - | TRBV9 | CASSQGLASYEQYF | TGTGCCAGCAGCCAAGGGTTAGCCTCCTACGAGCAGTACTTC
TRBD2 | TRBJ2-7 | many | TRBV7-2 | CASSPGLAGTYEQYF | TGTGCCAGCAGCCCTGGCCTAGCGGGAACGTACGAGCAGTACTTC
- | TRBJ1-5 | few | TRBV28 | CASSFGYNQPQHF | TGTGCCAGCAGTTTTGGGTACAATCAGCCCCAGCATTTT
- | TRBJ1-2 | - | TRBV12-3/TRBV12-4 | CASARAGYGYTF | TGTGCCAGCGCGAGGGCGGGGTATGGCTACACCTTC